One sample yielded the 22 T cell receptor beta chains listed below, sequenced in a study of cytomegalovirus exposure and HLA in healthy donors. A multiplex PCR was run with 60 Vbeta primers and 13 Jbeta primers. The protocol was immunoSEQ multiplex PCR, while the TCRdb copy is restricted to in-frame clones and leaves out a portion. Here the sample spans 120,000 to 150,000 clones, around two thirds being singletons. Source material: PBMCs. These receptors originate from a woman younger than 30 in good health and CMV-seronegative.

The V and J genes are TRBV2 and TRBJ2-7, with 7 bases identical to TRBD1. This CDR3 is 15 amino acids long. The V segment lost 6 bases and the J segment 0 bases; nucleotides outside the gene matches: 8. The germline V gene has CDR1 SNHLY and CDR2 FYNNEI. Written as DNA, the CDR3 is TGTGCCAGCAGCAGCGACAGGGCAAGCTCCTACGAGCAGTACTTC. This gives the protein CASSSDRASSYEQYF. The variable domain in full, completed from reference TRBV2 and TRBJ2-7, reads EPEVTQTPSHQVTQMGQEVILRCVPISNHLYFYWYRQILGQKVEFLVSFYNNEISEKSEIFDDQFSVERPDGSNFTLKIRSTKLEDSAMYFCASSSDRASSYEQYFGPGTRLTVT.

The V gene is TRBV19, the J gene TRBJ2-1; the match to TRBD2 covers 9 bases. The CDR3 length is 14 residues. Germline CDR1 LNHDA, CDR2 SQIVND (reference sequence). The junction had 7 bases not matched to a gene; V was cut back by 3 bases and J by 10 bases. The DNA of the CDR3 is TGTGCCAGTAGTATTCTAGCGGGAAGGGGGGAGCAGTTCTTC. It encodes CASSILAGRGEQFF.

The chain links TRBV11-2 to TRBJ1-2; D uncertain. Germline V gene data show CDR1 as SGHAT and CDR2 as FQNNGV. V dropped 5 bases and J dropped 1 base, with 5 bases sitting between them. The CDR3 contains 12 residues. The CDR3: CASSPDNYGYTF. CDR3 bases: TGTGCCAGCAGCCCAGATAACTATGGCTACACCTTC.

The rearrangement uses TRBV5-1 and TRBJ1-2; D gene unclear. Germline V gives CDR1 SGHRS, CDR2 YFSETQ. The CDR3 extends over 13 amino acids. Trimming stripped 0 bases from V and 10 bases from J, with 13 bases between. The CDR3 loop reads CASSLEQAVSYTF. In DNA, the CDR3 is TGCGCCAGCAGCTTGGAGCAGGCCGTATCCTACACCTTC.

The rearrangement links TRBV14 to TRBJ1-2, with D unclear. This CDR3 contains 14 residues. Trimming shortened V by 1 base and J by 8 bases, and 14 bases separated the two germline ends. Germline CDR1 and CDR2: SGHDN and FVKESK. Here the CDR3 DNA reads TGTGCCAGCAGCCAAGGAAACAGCCGAGAGGGCTACACCTTC. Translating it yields CASSQGNSREGYTF.

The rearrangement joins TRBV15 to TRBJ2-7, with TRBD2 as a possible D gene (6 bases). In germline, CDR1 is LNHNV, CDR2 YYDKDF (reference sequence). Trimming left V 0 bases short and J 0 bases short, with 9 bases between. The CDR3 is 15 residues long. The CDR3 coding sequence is TGTGCCACCAGCAGAGATGTGGGACTCTCCTACGAGCAGTACGTC. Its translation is CATSRDVGLSYEQYV.

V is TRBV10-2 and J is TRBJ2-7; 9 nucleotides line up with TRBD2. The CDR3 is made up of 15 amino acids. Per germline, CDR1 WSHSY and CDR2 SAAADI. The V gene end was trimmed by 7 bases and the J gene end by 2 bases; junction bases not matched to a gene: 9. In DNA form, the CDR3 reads TGCGCCAGCATCCTCGAGACTAGCGGACCCTACGAGCAGTACGTC. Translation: CASILETSGPYEQYV.

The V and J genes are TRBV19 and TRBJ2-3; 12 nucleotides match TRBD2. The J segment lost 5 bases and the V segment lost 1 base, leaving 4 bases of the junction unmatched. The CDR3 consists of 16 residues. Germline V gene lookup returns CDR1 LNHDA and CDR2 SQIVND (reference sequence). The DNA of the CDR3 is TGTGCCAGTAGTATAGGGCTAGCGGGAGGGCAAGATACGCAGTATTTT. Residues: CASSIGLAGGQDTQYF.

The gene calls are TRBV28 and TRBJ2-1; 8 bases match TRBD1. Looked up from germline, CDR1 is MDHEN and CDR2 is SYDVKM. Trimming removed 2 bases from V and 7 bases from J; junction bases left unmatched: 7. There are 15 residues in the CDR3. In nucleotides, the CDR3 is TGTGCCAGCAGTTTAAGCCAGGGGGCGTATAATGAGCAGTTCTTC. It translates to CASSLSQGAYNEQFF.

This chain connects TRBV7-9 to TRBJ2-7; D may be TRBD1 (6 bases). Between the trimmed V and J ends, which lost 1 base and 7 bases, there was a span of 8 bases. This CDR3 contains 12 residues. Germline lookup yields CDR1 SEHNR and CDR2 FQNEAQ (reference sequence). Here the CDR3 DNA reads TGTGCCAGCAGCTTAGGGGGGCTGGAGCAGTACGTC. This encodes CASSLGGLEQYV.

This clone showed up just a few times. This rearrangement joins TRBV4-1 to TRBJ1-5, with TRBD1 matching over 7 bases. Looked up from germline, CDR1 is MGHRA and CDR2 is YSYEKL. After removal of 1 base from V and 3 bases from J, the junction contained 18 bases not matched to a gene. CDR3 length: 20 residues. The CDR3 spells CASSQGQGGPDPVINQPQHF. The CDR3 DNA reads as TGCGCCAGCAGCCAAGGCCAGGGGGGACCCGACCCTGTTATCAATCAGCCCCAGCATTTT.

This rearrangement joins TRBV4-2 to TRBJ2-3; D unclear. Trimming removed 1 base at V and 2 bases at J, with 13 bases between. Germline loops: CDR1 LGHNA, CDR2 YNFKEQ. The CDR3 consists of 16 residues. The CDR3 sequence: CASSQARPQITDTQYF. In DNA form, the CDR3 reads TGTGCCAGCAGCCAAGCGAGGCCGCAGATCACAGATACGCAGTATTTT.

CDR3 DNA sequence: TGTGCCAGCAGCGCCATCCTACTAGCGGGAGAACACAATGAGCAGTTCTTC. This sequence encodes CASSAILLAGEHNEQFF. V usage is TRBV2 and J usage is TRBJ2-1; the match to TRBD2 covers 11 bases. Germline values: CDR1 SNHLY, CDR2 FYNNEI. The V segment lost 6 bases and the J segment 5 bases; nucleotides outside the gene matches: 12. This CDR3 spans 17 amino acids.

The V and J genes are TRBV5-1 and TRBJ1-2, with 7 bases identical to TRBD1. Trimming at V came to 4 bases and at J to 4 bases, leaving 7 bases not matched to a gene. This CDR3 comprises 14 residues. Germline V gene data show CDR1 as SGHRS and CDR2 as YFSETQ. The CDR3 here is CASSGSGGSYGYTF. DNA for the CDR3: TGCGCCAGCAGCGGGTCAGGGGGGTCCTATGGCTACACCTTC. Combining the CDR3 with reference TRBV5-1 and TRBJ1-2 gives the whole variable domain KAGVTQTPRYLIKTRGQQVTLSCSPISGHRSVSWYQQTPGQGLQFLFEYFSETQRNKGNFPGRFSGRQFSNSRSEMNVSTLELGDSALYLCASSGSGGSYGYTFGSGTRLTVV.

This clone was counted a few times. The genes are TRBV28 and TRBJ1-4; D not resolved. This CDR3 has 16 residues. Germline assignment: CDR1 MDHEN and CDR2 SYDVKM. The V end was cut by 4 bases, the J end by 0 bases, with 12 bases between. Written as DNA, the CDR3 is TGTGCCAGCAGTTGGGGAGGCCCTGCAACTAATGAAAAACTGTTTTTT. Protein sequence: CASSWGGPATNEKLFF.

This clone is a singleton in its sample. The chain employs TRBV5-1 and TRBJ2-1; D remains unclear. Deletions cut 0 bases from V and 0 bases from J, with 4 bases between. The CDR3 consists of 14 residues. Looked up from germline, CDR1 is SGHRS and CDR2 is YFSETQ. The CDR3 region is CASSLDSSYNEQFF. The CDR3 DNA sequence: TGCGCCAGCAGCTTGGATAGCTCCTACAATGAGCAGTTCTTC.

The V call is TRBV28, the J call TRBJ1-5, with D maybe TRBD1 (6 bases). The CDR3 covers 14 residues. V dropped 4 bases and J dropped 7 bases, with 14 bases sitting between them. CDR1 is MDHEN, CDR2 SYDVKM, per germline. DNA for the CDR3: TGTGCCAGCAGTTGGACAGTAGGTAGGCAGCCCCAGCATTTT. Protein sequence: CASSWTVGRQPQHF.

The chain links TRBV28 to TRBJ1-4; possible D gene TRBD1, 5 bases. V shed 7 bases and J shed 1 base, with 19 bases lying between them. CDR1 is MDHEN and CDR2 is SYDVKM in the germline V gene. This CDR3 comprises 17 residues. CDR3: CASTTLGQGKTNEKLFF. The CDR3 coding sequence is TGTGCCAGCACTACTTTGGGGCAGGGCAAAACTAATGAAAAACTGTTTTTT.

CDR3 sequence reads: CASRTDSSSGELFF. CDR3 DNA sequence: TGTGCCAGCAGAACCGACAGTTCGTCCGGGGAGCTGTTTTTT. The chain employs TRBV28 and TRBJ2-2; tentative D call: TRBD1 (5 bases). Germline V gene sequence: CDR1 MDHEN, CDR2 SYDVKM. With 6 bases removed from V and 6 bases from J, the gap between germline ends came to 14 bases. The CDR3 loop spans 14 amino acids. The full variable domain, rest sourced from reference TRBV28 and TRBJ2-2, is DVKVTQSSRYLVKRTGEKVFLECVQDMDHENMFWYRQDPGLGLRLIYFSYDVKMKEKGDIPEGYSVSREKKERFSLILESASTNQTSMYLCASRTDSSSGELFFGEGSRLTVL.

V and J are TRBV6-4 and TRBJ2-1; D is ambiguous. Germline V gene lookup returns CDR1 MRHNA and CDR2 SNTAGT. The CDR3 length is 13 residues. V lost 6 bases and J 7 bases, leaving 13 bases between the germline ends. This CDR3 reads CASSPSGLNEQFF. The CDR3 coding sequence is TGTGCCAGCAGCCCCTCCGGGTTAAATGAGCAGTTCTTC.

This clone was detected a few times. CDR3 region: CASSQKRTVYEQYF. The CDR3 bases are TGTGCCAGCTCACAGAAGCGGACAGTCTACGAGCAGTACTTC. The rearrangement joins TRBV18 to TRBJ2-7; D might be TRBD1 (6 bases). Germline V gene data show CDR1 as KGHSH and CDR2 as LQKENI. This CDR3 has 14 amino acids. With 4 bases removed from V and 3 bases from J, the gap between germline ends came to 13 bases.

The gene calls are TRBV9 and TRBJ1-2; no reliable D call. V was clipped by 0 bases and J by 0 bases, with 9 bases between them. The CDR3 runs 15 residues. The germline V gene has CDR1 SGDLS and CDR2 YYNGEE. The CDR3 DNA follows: TGTGCCAGCAGCGTAGGAGGCAGCTCTAACTATGGCTACACCTTC. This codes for CASSVGGSSNYGYTF.